The 31 T cell receptor beta chains listed next were all sequenced from one sample in a study of T cells of healthy individuals. TCRdb called the 5' RACE reads again in MiXCR, with one record for every CDR3 protein. Among around 83,000 distinct CDR3 sequences listed, around 5.1% were seen once. The source is a female donor in good health.

Ten or more counts support this clonotype. The rearrangement uses TRBV29-1 and TRBJ2-2; D is unresolved. This CDR3 has 13 residues. Germline V CDR1 and CDR2: SQVTM, ANQGSEA. Trimming cost V 3 bases and J 0 bases, with 5 bases left between them. The CDR3 DNA is TGCAGCGTTGAGGGGACGAACACCGGGGAGCTGTTTTTT. This sequence encodes CSVEGTNTGELFF.

This clonotype was picked up a small number of times. This CDR3 reads CAWSSLAGISTDTQYF. The CDR3 nucleotides read TGTGCCTGGAGCTCGCTAGCGGGGATTAGCACAGATACGCAGTATTTT. This chain uses TRBV30 with TRBJ2-3; the match to TRBD2 covers 9 bases. Germline loops: CDR1 GTSNPN, CDR2 SVGIG (reference sequence). V trimming: 3 bases; J trimming: 0 bases; junction bases outside the gene matches: 7. This CDR3 has 16 residues. The full variable domain, completed using reference TRBV30 and TRBJ2-3, is SQTIHQWPATLVQPVGSPLSLECTVEGTSNPNLYWYRQAAGRGLQLLFYSVGIGQISSEVPQNLSASRPQDRQFILSSKKLLLSDSGFYLCAWSSLAGISTDTQYFGPGTRLTVL.

This clonotype was seen repeatedly, ten times or more. The genes are TRBV3-1 and TRBJ2-7, with D unresolved. Trimming removed 4 bases at V and 7 bases at J, with 8 bases between. The CDR3 is 11 residues long. Germline CDR1 LGHDT, CDR2 YNNKEL (reference sequence). The CDR3 coding sequence is TGTGCCAGCAGCCTTACGACAGAGCAGTACTTC. Amino acid sequence: CASSLTTEQYF.

Many counts were recorded for this clonotype. The chain uses TRBV3-1 and TRBJ1-3; D not certain. The CDR3 totals 16 residues. The V end was cut by 0 bases, the J end by 7 bases, with 16 bases between. Germline CDR1 and CDR2: LGHDT and YNNKEL (reference sequence). The CDR3, as DNA: TGTGCCAGCAGCCAAGATCACGAGGTTACACGGAACACCATATATTTT. Its translation: CASSQDHEVTRNTIYF.

This clonotype was recorded at least ten times. The chain uses TRBV6-2 or TRBV6-3 and TRBJ2-1; no reliable D call. Germline-derived CDR1 and CDR2 are MNHEY and SVGEGT. V was shortened by 6 bases and J by 6 bases, with 6 bases between the two germline ends. The CDR3 is 11 residues long. The CDR3 coding sequence is TGTGCCAGCAGGAACACCAATGAGCAGTTCTTC. This encodes CASRNTNEQFF.

In this sample, this clonotype turned up a few times. The rearrangement uses TRBV9 and TRBJ2-5, with 7 bases that match TRBD2. Germline CDR1 is SGDLS and CDR2 is YYNGEE. Unmatched junction bases numbered 13, after V lost 0 bases and J lost 2 bases. CDR3 length: 18 residues. The CDR3 region is CASSVGPVMAGVQETQYF. In nucleotides, the CDR3 is TGTGCCAGCAGCGTAGGCCCGGTAATGGCGGGAGTTCAAGAGACCCAGTACTTC.

In this sample, this clonotype turned up many times. CDR3 sequence reads: CASSLSGSYEAFF. Here the CDR3 DNA reads TGTGCCAGCAGTTTATCAGGTAGCTATGAAGCTTTCTTT. V gene TRBV28 combines with J gene TRBJ1-1, with D unresolved. The CDR3 consists of 13 residues. Germline-derived CDR1 and CDR2 are MDHEN and SYDVKM. V was shortened by 1 base and J by 7 bases, with 10 bases between the two germline ends.

This clonotype was counted ten times or more. This sequence joins TRBV4-3 and TRBJ2-7; TRBD2 is a possible D gene (5 bases). V was shortened by 4 bases and J by 0 bases, with 16 bases between the two germline ends. The CDR3 contains 16 residues. Germline assignment: CDR1 LGHNA and CDR2 YSLEER. The CDR3 region has the DNA TGCGCCAGCAGCCTACCCCGCGGGCCGAGCTCCTACGAGCAGTACTTC. Translation: CASSLPRGPSSYEQYF.

The sample holds many counts of this clonotype. The chain couples TRBV14 to TRBJ2-1; 9 bases agree with TRBD2. The CDR3 extends over 16 amino acids. In germline, CDR1 is SGHDN, CDR2 FVKESK. J was trimmed by 8 bases and V by 0 bases; bases with no gene match: 8. CDR3 DNA: TGTGCCAGCAGCCAAGATTGGCGGGAGGGCAGAGATGAGCAGTTCTTC. This sequence encodes CASSQDWREGRDEQFF.

In this sample, this clonotype turned up many times. V is TRBV5-5 and J is TRBJ2-3; 9 bases line up with TRBD2. V was pared by 0 bases and J by 4 bases, with 6 bases of the junction left unmatched. Germline-derived CDR1 and CDR2 are SGHKS and YYEKEE (reference sequence). CDR3 size: 16 residues. The CDR3 here is CASSLELAGASDTQYF. The CDR3 nucleotides read TGTGCCAGCAGCTTGGAGTTAGCGGGAGCTTCAGATACGCAGTATTTT. Using reference TRBV5-5 and TRBJ2-3 for the parts outside the CDR3, the full variable domain is DAGVTQSPTHLIKTRGQQVTLRCSPISGHKSVSWYQQVLGQGPQFIFQYYEKEERGRGNFPDRFSARQFPNYSSELNVNALLLGDSALYLCASSLELAGASDTQYFGPGTRLTVL.

This clonotype was observed at least ten times. CDR3 protein: CASSFGTETGNTIYF. In nucleotides, the CDR3 is TGTGCCAGCAGTTTTGGGACAGAGACTGGAAACACCATATATTTT. The chain couples TRBV12-3 or TRBV12-4 to TRBJ1-3; TRBD1 matches 7 bases. The CDR3 has 15 amino acids. Trimming cost V 3 bases and J 2 bases; bases outside gene matches: 4.

This clonotype was observed at least ten times. V usage is TRBV6-6 and J usage is TRBJ1-6, with no clear D. The CDR3 loop spans 14 amino acids. V dropped 2 bases and J dropped 9 bases, with 11 bases sitting between them. Germline V gene sequence: CDR1 MNHNY, CDR2 SVGAGI (reference sequence). As DNA, the CDR3 is TGTGCCAGCAGTTACATCTGGTGGCTTTCACCCCTCCACTTT. This translates into CASSYIWWLSPLHF.

The chain combines TRBV4-1 with TRBJ2-7; D is uncertain. Trimming cost V 4 bases and J 4 bases, with 14 bases left between them. CDR3 length: 14 residues. Germline V CDR1 and CDR2: MGHRA, YSYEKL. In DNA form, the CDR3 reads TGCGCCAGCAGCCCCGTGGCTGCGAGTTACGAGCAGTACTTC. Amino acids: CASSPVAASYEQYF.

This clonotype was seen only a few times. The gene calls are TRBV12-3 or TRBV12-4 and TRBJ2-5; 7 bases line up with TRBD2. The CDR3 contains 14 residues. Losses at the gene ends were 4 bases for V and 2 bases for J; bases not matched to a gene: 4. The CDR3: CASSSTSVQETQYF. CDR3 DNA: TGTGCCAGCAGTTCTACTAGCGTTCAAGAGACCCAGTACTTC.

The V call is TRBV6-6, the J call TRBJ2-1, with D possibly TRBD2 on 6 matching bases. The CDR3 has 15 residues. Germline values: CDR1 MNHNY, CDR2 SVGAGI (reference sequence). V shed 2 bases and J shed 1 base, with 9 bases lying between them. CDR3 residues: CASSYGGDSYNEQFF. The CDR3 nucleotides read TGTGCCAGCAGTTACGGCGGGGATTCCTACAATGAGCAGTTCTTC.

The chain recombines TRBV7-2 with TRBJ2-3; TRBD2 agrees at 11 bases. V lost 5 bases and J lost 6; bases outside the gene matches: 10. Germline V gives CDR1 SGHTA, CDR2 FQGNSA. The CDR3 length is 16 residues. CDR3 amino acids: CASSGGLAGGGDTQYF. CDR3 nucleotides: TGTGCCAGCAGCGGGGGGCTAGCGGGAGGAGGGGATACGCAGTATTTT.

Only a few counts were recorded for this clonotype. The chain couples TRBV16 to TRBJ1-6; a possible D gene is TRBD1 (5 bases). Looked up from germline, CDR1 is KGHSY and CDR2 is FQNENV. Trimming pared 3 bases from V and 5 bases from J, leaving 14 bases between. The CDR3 is 16 amino acids. The CDR3 sequence is CASSQNVGRNNSPLHF. As DNA, the CDR3 is TGTGCCAGCAGCCAGAATGTGGGACGGAATAATTCACCCCTCCACTTT.

This clonotype was found many times. The CDR3 reads CASSSRSITGLLRTGEAFF. CDR3 bases: TGTGCCAGCAGTTCCCGATCGATAACAGGGTTGTTACGGACTGGTGAAGCTTTCTTT. The rearrangement links TRBV7-9 to TRBJ1-1; tentatively, D is TRBD1 (6 bases). The germline V and J ends were trimmed by 6 bases and 7 bases, with 33 bases remaining between them. The CDR3 is made up of 19 amino acids. Germline V gene sequence: CDR1 SEHNR, CDR2 FQNEAQ (reference sequence).

This clonotype was recorded at least ten times. The chain couples TRBV29-1 to TRBJ2-3; D is undetermined. The CDR3 is 16 residues long. In germline, CDR1 is SQVTM, CDR2 ANQGSEA. V was clipped by 2 bases and J by 2 bases, with 17 bases between them. CDR3 nucleotides: TGCAGCGTTGAATTTAGCAAGGCCCAGAACACAGATACGCAGTATTTT. This gives the protein CSVEFSKAQNTDTQYF.

The sample holds a few counts of this clonotype. The chain combines TRBV4-1 with TRBJ1-1, with TRBD1 matching over 9 bases. The trim removed 1 base at V and 2 bases at J, leaving 8 bases unmatched. The CDR3 contains 17 residues. Germline values: CDR1 MGHRA, CDR2 YSYEKL. The CDR3 is CASSQVIGTGPNTEAFF. CDR3 nucleotides: TGCGCCAGCAGCCAAGTGATCGGGACAGGGCCAAACACTGAAGCTTTCTTT.

This clonotype was picked up many times. The chain recombines TRBV7-2 with TRBJ2-5; 11 bases line up with TRBD2. Germline V lookup: CDR1 SGHTA, CDR2 FQGNSA. The CDR3 spans 16 residues. V was pared by 5 bases and J by 1 base, with 6 bases of the junction left unmatched. CDR3 sequence (DNA): TGTGCCAGCAGCCCAGTTAGCGGGAGGGGCCAAGAGACCCAGTACTTC. Translated, it gives CASSPVSGRGQETQYF.

The chain's CDR3 is CASGPRYNEQFF. The CDR3 DNA sequence: TGTGCTAGTGGTCCACGCTACAATGAGCAGTTCTTC. The rearrangement uses TRBV12-5 and TRBJ2-1; D unclear. The CDR3 extends over 12 amino acids. Between the trimmed V and J ends, which lost 5 bases and 3 bases, there was a span of 5 bases. Germline CDR1 LGHNT, CDR2 FRNRAP.

This chain connects TRBV5-5 to TRBJ2-7, with D possibly being TRBD1 (6 bases). V was pared by 4 bases and J by 3 bases, with 14 bases between. Germline V lookup: CDR1 SGHKS, CDR2 YYEKEE (reference sequence). There are 14 residues in the CDR3. This CDR3 is CASSVPGVIYEQYF. Written as DNA, the CDR3 is TGTGCCAGCAGCGTACCAGGGGTAATCTACGAGCAGTACTTC.

This clonotype appeared many times. This sequence joins TRBV27 and TRBJ1-1, with a weak D call TRBD1 (5 bases). The germline CDR1 and CDR2 sequences are MNHEY and SMNVEV (reference sequence). V was shortened by 2 bases and J by 6 bases, with 13 bases between the two germline ends. This CDR3 is 14 amino acids long. CDR3 loop: CASSLNRQTPEAFF. In nucleotides, the CDR3 is TGTGCCAGCAGTTTAAACCGACAGACCCCTGAAGCTTTCTTT.

The chain links TRBV7-9 to TRBJ2-3, with TRBD2 as a possible D gene (5 bases). Trimming stripped 3 bases from V and 6 bases from J, with 16 bases between. Germline V gene lookup returns CDR1 SEHNR and CDR2 FQNEAQ (reference sequence). CDR3 length: 15 residues. Written as DNA, the CDR3 is TGTGCCAGCAGCTTTATTGGCGGGCAAGGCGATACGCAGTATTTT. Residues: CASSFIGGQGDTQYF.

This clonotype has just a few counts. The V call is TRBV7-9, the J call TRBJ1-3; D is perhaps TRBD1 (5 bases). The ends were cut back, 5 bases at V and 1 base at J, with 12 bases in the middle. Germline V lookup: CDR1 SEHNR, CDR2 FQNEAQ (reference sequence). This CDR3 comprises 15 residues. CDR3 in amino acids: CASSLAGSSGNTIYF. The DNA for the CDR3 is TGTGCCAGCAGCCTGGCAGGGAGTTCTGGAAACACCATATATTTT.

Ten or more counts support this clonotype. The rearrangement joins TRBV3-1 to TRBJ2-2; the match to TRBD1 covers 8 bases. Trimming at V came to 4 bases and at J to 7 bases, leaving 8 bases not matched to a gene. This CDR3 spans 15 amino acids. CDR1 is LGHDT and CDR2 is YNNKEL in the germline V gene (reference sequence). Written as DNA, the CDR3 is TGTGCCAGCAGCCCGATTGACAGGGGAATCGGGGAGCTGTTTTTT. Amino acids: CASSPIDRGIGELFF.

This clonotype was counted a few times. The V gene is TRBV12-3 or TRBV12-4, the J gene TRBJ2-1; 11 nucleotides align to TRBD2. This CDR3 spans 14 amino acids. Trimming took 6 bases from V and 4 from J; bases not matched to a gene: 2. The CDR3 protein is CASRLAGAYNEQFF. The CDR3 DNA reads as TGTGCCAGCAGACTAGCGGGAGCTTACAATGAGCAGTTCTTC.

Ten or more counts support this clonotype. CDR3 in DNA: TGTGCCAGCAGTGAATTGGCTAAAGAGACCCAGTACTTC. It is translated as CASSELAKETQYF. This chain joins TRBV2 and TRBJ2-5; D ambiguous. The V end lost 2 bases, the J end lost 3 bases, and 7 bases lay between the germline ends. The CDR3 spans 13 residues. Germline V CDR1 and CDR2: SNHLY, FYNNEI.

Ten or more counts support this clonotype. This sequence joins TRBV27 and TRBJ2-7; 10 nucleotides align to TRBD2. V trimming: 6 bases; J trimming: 2 bases; junction bases outside the gene matches: 7. The V gene's germline CDR1 is MNHEY and CDR2 SMNVEV (reference sequence). This CDR3 contains 15 residues. The CDR3 DNA reads as TGTGCCAGCAGGCTTGGACTAGCGGTTCCCTACGAGCAGTACTTC. This codes for CASRLGLAVPYEQYF.

The chain links TRBV6-6 to TRBJ2-5, with TRBD1 matching over 7 bases. The V gene end was trimmed by 6 bases and the J gene end by 4 bases; junction bases not matched to a gene: 8. CDR3 length equals 14 residues. Germline lookup yields CDR1 MNHNY and CDR2 SVGAGI (reference sequence). The CDR3 protein is CASRYRGERETQYF. In DNA form, the CDR3 reads TGTGCCAGCAGGTACAGGGGAGAGCGAGAGACCCAGTACTTC.